What follows are 4 T cell receptor beta chains derived from one specimen sequenced in a study of control samples from healthy donors and cancer patients. Assay: immunoSEQ multiplex PCR; the TCRdb copy retains only in-frame clones and omits some. The sample records some 150,000 clones, nearly 95% being singletons. Sequenced material: blood. These receptors were taken from a man in his fifties in good health.

V gene TRBV18 combines with J gene TRBJ2-7; D gene unclear. Trimming shortened V by 0 bases and J by 2 bases, and 8 bases separated the two germline ends. The CDR3 is 14 amino acids. Looked up from germline, CDR1 is KGHSH and CDR2 is LQKENI. This CDR3 is CASSPPKGTYEQYF. CDR3 DNA sequence: TGTGCCAGCTCACCACCGAAGGGAACCTACGAGCAGTACTTC.

The chain carries TRBV2 and TRBJ1-5, with D possibly being TRBD1 (5 bases). V was shortened by 4 bases and J by 0 bases, with 7 bases between the two germline ends. The CDR3 is 14 amino acids. Germline V gives CDR1 SNHLY, CDR2 FYNNEI. The CDR3 DNA reads TGTGCCAGCAGTGTGAGGGGTAGCAATCAGCCCCAGCATTTT. Amino acids: CASSVRGSNQPQHF.

J is TRBJ2-2 and V is TRBV19; 11 nucleotides match TRBD2. V trimming: 6 bases; J trimming: 1 base; junction bases outside the gene matches: 4. The CDR3 runs 16 residues. Germline-derived CDR1 and CDR2 are LNHDA and SQIVND (reference sequence). CDR3 protein: CASSPGLAGNTGELFF. CDR3 in DNA: TGTGCCAGTAGCCCCGGACTAGCGGGGAACACCGGGGAGCTGTTTTTT.

This rearrangement joins TRBV30 to TRBJ2-7; 11 nucleotides align to TRBD2. Germline V gives CDR1 GTSNPN, CDR2 SVGIG (reference sequence). V dropped 0 bases and J dropped 9; count of bases not matched to a gene: 1. The CDR3 runs 12 residues. Here the CDR3 DNA reads TGTGCCTGGAGTGTGGGACTAGCGGTGCAGTACTTC. Translation: CAWSVGLAVQYF.